Listed here are 30 T cell receptor beta chains from one sample, sequenced in a study of cytomegalovirus exposure and HLA in healthy donors. The primer mix had 60 Vbeta and 13 Jbeta primers. Clones were read by immunoSEQ multiplex PCR, and TCRdb kept only the in-frame ones, dropping some. Altogether more than 20,000 clones are present, roughly 68% being singletons, with the ten largest covering approximately 4%. The sequencing input was PBMCs. The source is a woman in her forties or fifties in good health and CMV-seronegative.

This clone was seen a few times. The rearrangement links TRBV6-6 to TRBJ1-1; maybe TRBD1 (6 bases). V was cut by 6 bases and J by 4 bases, with 12 bases left in between. The CDR3 has 13 residues. CDR1 and CDR2 (germline): MNHNY, SVGAGI (reference sequence). The CDR3 DNA reads as TGTGCCAGCAGACAGGGTCTCGGCACTGAAGCTTTCTTT. Its protein product is CASRQGLGTEAFF.

The rearrangement uses TRBV7-9 and TRBJ1-2; TRBD1 agrees at 7 bases. Germline-derived CDR1 and CDR2 are SEHNR and FQNEAQ (reference sequence). The V and J ends lost 0 bases and 4 bases, in that order; junction bases with no gene match: 5. The CDR3 loop spans 15 amino acids. DNA for the CDR3: TGTGCCAGCAGCTTAGCTAGGGACAGTACCTATGGCTACACCTTC. Protein sequence: CASSLARDSTYGYTF.

This clone was seen just once. V is TRBV14 and J is TRBJ2-7; 7 bases are shared with TRBD1. After removal of 4 bases from V and 8 bases from J, the junction contained 8 bases not matched to a gene. The CDR3 totals 13 residues. Germline-derived CDR1 and CDR2 are SGHDN and FVKESK. CDR3 sequence (DNA): TGTGCCAGCAGCCCACAGGGGCCCTTAAAGCAGTACTTC. This gives the protein CASSPQGPLKQYF.

This clone was counted a few times. The CDR3 DNA is TGTGCCACCAGCAGTGGTCGGCGGGAGTCGGAGACCCAGTACTTC. This gives the protein CATSSGRRESETQYF. The chain recombines TRBV15 with TRBJ2-5; 7 positions match TRBD2. J was trimmed by 5 bases and V by 3 bases; bases with no gene match: 9. Germline CDR1 is LNHNV and CDR2 is YYDKDF (reference sequence). The CDR3 has 15 residues.

The chain links TRBV5-1 to TRBJ1-1; a possible D gene is TRBD1 (5 bases). Germline assignment: CDR1 SGHRS and CDR2 YFSETQ. The V end lost 1 base, the J end lost 5 bases, and 15 bases lay between the germline ends. The CDR3 contains 15 residues. CDR3 amino acids: CASSLTPSGDTEAFF. CDR3 coding DNA: TGCGCCAGCAGCTTGACCCCCTCGGGGGATACTGAAGCTTTCTTT. Based on the CDR3 plus reference TRBV5-1 and TRBJ1-1, the full variable domain is KAGVTQTPRYLIKTRGQQVTLSCSPISGHRSVSWYQQTPGQGLQFLFEYFSETQRNKGNFPGRFSGRQFSNSRSEMNVSTLELGDSALYLCASSLTPSGDTEAFFGQGTRLTVV.

Only a few counts were recorded for this clone. This chain connects TRBV5-1 to TRBJ2-3; D might be TRBD2 (6 bases). CDR3 length: 14 amino acids. The V end lost 4 bases, the J end lost 0 bases, and 9 bases lay between the germline ends. Germline CDR1 and CDR2: SGHRS and YFSETQ. The CDR3 here is CASSTGTSTDTQYF. The CDR3 DNA reads TGCGCCAGCAGCACCGGGACTAGCACAGATACGCAGTATTTT.

This clone was observed a few times. The chain couples TRBV6-5 to TRBJ1-2; possible D gene TRBD1, 5 bases. Trimming cost V 4 bases and J 4 bases, with 10 bases left between them. From germline, CDR1 is MNHEY and CDR2 SVGAGI. CDR3 length: 13 amino acids. CDR3 residues: CASSLTTAYGYTF. CDR3 sequence (DNA): TGTGCCAGCAGTTTAACGACAGCCTATGGCTACACCTTC.

This clone was observed a single time. The chain recombines TRBV7-6 with TRBJ1-5; D may be TRBD1 (5 bases). CDR1 is SGHVS and CDR2 is FNYEAQ in the germline V gene. Trimming stripped 5 bases from V and 4 bases from J, with 15 bases between. This CDR3 is 15 amino acids long. The CDR3 DNA reads TGTGCCAGCAGCGCAAGCGGGACGGGGAATCAGCCCCAGCATTTT. Its protein product is CASSASGTGNQPQHF.

The rearrangement uses TRBV2 and TRBJ2-1; D not certain. Between the trimmed V and J ends, which lost 2 bases and 0 bases, there was a span of 8 bases. The CDR3 is 15 amino acids. Per germline, CDR1 SNHLY and CDR2 FYNNEI. CDR3 nucleotides: TGTGCCAGCAGTGAAAAGAGAACCTCCTACAATGAGCAGTTCTTC. It encodes CASSEKRTSYNEQFF.

This sequence joins TRBV7-3 and TRBJ2-1; 8 bases align to TRBD1. This CDR3 region has 14 residues. Trimming cost V 2 bases and J 10 bases; bases outside gene matches: 7. Germline V gene sequence: CDR1 SGHTA, CDR2 FQGTGA. DNA for the CDR3: TGTGCCAGCAGCTTATCCCTTACAGGGGGGGAGCAGTTCTTC. Encoded protein: CASSLSLTGGEQFF.

This sequence joins TRBV11-2 and TRBJ2-7, with a weak D call TRBD2 (6 bases). The CDR3 has 14 amino acids. Between the trimmed V and J ends, which lost 7 bases and 2 bases, there was a span of 15 bases. Germline V lookup: CDR1 SGHAT, CDR2 FQNNGV. The CDR3 region is CASTWRDRPYEQYF. The CDR3 coding sequence is TGTGCCAGCACCTGGAGGGATCGGCCCTACGAGCAGTACTTC.

The chain couples TRBV4-2 to TRBJ2-5; TRBD2 is a possible D gene (6 bases). CDR1 is LGHNA, CDR2 YNFKEQ, per germline. With 0 bases removed from V and 3 bases from J, the gap between germline ends came to 17 bases. CDR3 length: 17 amino acids. The CDR3 DNA is TGTGCCAGCAGCCAAGATACCCTAGGGCGCGGGGAAGAGACCCAGTACTTC. This encodes CASSQDTLGRGEETQYF.

The genes are TRBV15 and TRBJ2-2, with D unclear. The CDR3 sequence is 15 residues long. Germline V gene sequence: CDR1 LNHNV, CDR2 YYDKDF (reference sequence). Trimming took off 5 bases at V and 5 bases at J, with 15 bases between the two ends. The CDR3 DNA is TGTGCCACCAGCGGTTCTCGGGTACAAACCGGGGAGCTGTTTTTT. This gives the protein CATSGSRVQTGELFF. The entire variable domain, with the rest obtained from reference TRBV15 and TRBJ2-2, is as follows: DAMVIQNPRYQVTQFGKPVTLSCSQTLNHNVMYWYQQKSSQAPKLLFHYYDKDFNNEADTPDNFQSRRPNTSFCFLDIRSPGLGDTAMYLCATSGSRVQTGELFFGEGSRLTVL.

The rearrangement uses TRBV28 and TRBJ1-5; 7 bases fit TRBD1. V lost 5 bases and J lost 1; bases outside the gene matches: 5. The germline CDR1 and CDR2 sequences are MDHEN and SYDVKM. CDR3 length: 15 residues. The CDR3 sequence is CASSPGTVSNQPQHF. In DNA form, the CDR3 reads TGTGCCAGCAGTCCCGGGACAGTAAGCAATCAGCCCCAGCATTTT.

This clone was observed a few times. J is TRBJ2-3 and V is TRBV5-1; TRBD2 matches at 9 bases. The ends lost 4 bases at V and 4 bases at J; junction bases unmatched: 10. This CDR3 has 16 amino acids. Germline V lookup: CDR1 SGHRS, CDR2 YFSETQ. The CDR3 DNA is TGCGCCAGCAGCCTTGGGCTAGCGGGGAGTTCAGATACGCAGTATTTT. It is translated as CASSLGLAGSSDTQYF. Together with reference TRBV5-1 and TRBJ2-3, the CDR3 gives the full variable domain: KAGVTQTPRYLIKTRGQQVTLSCSPISGHRSVSWYQQTPGQGLQFLFEYFSETQRNKGNFPGRFSGRQFSNSRSEMNVSTLELGDSALYLCASSLGLAGSSDTQYFGPGTRLTVL.

V is TRBV19 and J is TRBJ1-2; the D gene is possibly TRBD1 (5 bases). CDR3 length: 14 residues. Germline V lookup: CDR1 LNHDA, CDR2 SQIVND (reference sequence). The V gene lost 5 bases and the J gene lost 3 bases, with 13 bases spanning the gap. DNA for the CDR3: TGTGCCAGTAGTTCCGGGGGTGCGGACTATGGCTACACCTTC. It yields the protein CASSSGGADYGYTF.

The CDR3 coding sequence is TGCGCCAGCAGCCAAGTTGGGGGGTACTCCTACGAGCAGTACTTC. This encodes CASSQVGGYSYEQYF. This chain connects TRBV4-1 to TRBJ2-7; a weak D match, TRBD2 (6 bases). The V gene lost 1 base and the J gene lost 0 bases, with 10 bases spanning the gap. This CDR3 contains 15 residues. Germline CDR1 reads MGHRA; CDR2 reads YSYEKL.

CDR3 in amino acids: CASSVEVGGSNYEQYF. Written as DNA, the CDR3 is TGTGCCAGCAGCGTAGAGGTGGGCGGGAGCAACTACGAGCAGTACTTC. This sequence joins TRBV9 and TRBJ2-7; TRBD2 matches 7 bases. The CDR3 length is 16 residues. The junction had 9 bases not matched to a gene; V was cut back by 0 bases and J by 3 bases. CDR1 and CDR2 from the germline V gene are SGDLS and YYNGEE.

The genes are TRBV6-6 and TRBJ1-5, with a tentative D call TRBD1 (5 bases). Germline CDR1 reads MNHNY; CDR2 reads SVGAGI (reference sequence). V was pared by 7 bases and J by 2 bases, with 9 bases between. This CDR3 contains 13 residues. CDR3 bases: TGTGCCAGCACCACGGGGGGCAATCAGCCCCAGCATTTT. Translated, it gives CASTTGGNQPQHF.

The chain couples TRBV4-1 to TRBJ1-5; D is possibly TRBD1 (5 bases). The CDR3 is 15 amino acids. Germline loops: CDR1 MGHRA, CDR2 YSYEKL. V lost 0 bases to trimming and J lost 5 bases, with 11 bases between them. CDR3: CASSQEGTSYQPQHF. The CDR3 DNA is TGCGCCAGCAGCCAAGAAGGGACTTCTTATCAGCCCCAGCATTTT.

V is TRBV28 and J is TRBJ1-2; possible D gene TRBD1, 5 bases. CDR3 length equals 15 residues. Germline CDR1 and CDR2: MDHEN and SYDVKM. V gave up 10 bases and J gave up 3 bases, with 21 bases separating them. The DNA of the CDR3 is TGTGCCACCCAGAGCCCGACAGCTATTTACTATGGCTACACCTTC. Amino acid sequence: CATQSPTAIYYGYTF.

This clone was found a few times. This chain joins TRBV15 and TRBJ2-7; D gene uncertain. The CDR3 is 15 amino acids. Germline V lookup: CDR1 LNHNV, CDR2 YYDKDF (reference sequence). V lost 0 bases, J lost 6 bases, and 15 bases lay in between. Here the CDR3 reads CATSRDQEVISEQYF. The CDR3 coding sequence is TGTGCCACCAGCAGAGATCAAGAGGTGATCTCCGAGCAGTACTTC.

V is TRBV6-1 and J is TRBJ1-2; 9 bases agree with TRBD1. With 2 bases clipped from V and 5 bases from J, the junction kept 6 bases outside the gene matches. CDR3 length: 15 amino acids. Germline loops: CDR1 MNHNS, CDR2 SASEGT. In nucleotides, the CDR3 is TGTGCCAGCAGTGAACCGGGACAGGGCGTTTATGGCTACACCTTC. This codes for CASSEPGQGVYGYTF.

This clone was picked up a small number of times. The V gene is TRBV18, the J gene TRBJ1-2, with 7 positions matching TRBD1. Unmatched junction bases numbered 3, after V lost 2 bases and J lost 3 bases. CDR1 is KGHSH and CDR2 is LQKENI in the germline V gene. This CDR3 is built from 14 residues. CDR3 in DNA: TGTGCCAGCTCACCAGGGACAGCACACTATGGCTACACCTTC. This sequence encodes CASSPGTAHYGYTF. The variable domain in full, with the rest retrieved from reference TRBV18 and TRBJ1-2, is NAGVMQNPRHLVRRRGQEARLRCSPMKGHSHVYWYRQLPEEGLKFMVYLQKENIIDESGMPKERFSAEFPKEGPSILRIQQVVRGDSAAYFCASSPGTAHYGYTFGSGTRLTVV.

The genes are TRBV7-6 and TRBJ2-2, with D possibly being TRBD1 (5 bases). The germline gives CDR1 SGHVS, CDR2 FNYEAQ. The V end was cut by 1 base, the J end by 2 bases, with 11 bases between. The CDR3 spans 16 residues. As DNA, the CDR3 is TGTGCCAGCAGCTTAGTGGGGCCGCTAAACACCGGGGAGCTGTTTTTT. It is translated as CASSLVGPLNTGELFF. The whole variable domain, filled in from reference TRBV7-6 and TRBJ2-2, reads GAGVSQSPRYKVTKRGQDVALRCDPISGHVSLYWYRQALGQGPEFLTYFNYEAQQDKSGLPNDRFSAERPEGSISTLTIQRTEQRDSAMYRCASSLVGPLNTGELFFGEGSRLTVL.

This rearrangement joins TRBV5-4 to TRBJ1-6; possible D gene TRBD1, 5 bases. Trimming stripped 5 bases from V and 11 bases from J, with 20 bases between. Germline lookup yields CDR1 SGHNT and CDR2 YYREEE (reference sequence). The CDR3 contains 15 residues. The CDR3 here is CASSIGQGKGPPLHF. The CDR3 DNA sequence: TGTGCCAGCAGTATCGGGCAGGGTAAAGGTCCACCCCTCCACTTT.

V usage is TRBV2 and J usage is TRBJ1-6; no clear D. This CDR3 has 14 amino acids. The germline V gene has CDR1 SNHLY and CDR2 FYNNEI. V lost 2 bases and J lost 6, with 8 bases in between. CDR3 protein: CASSEPYFNSPLHF. The CDR3 nucleotides are TGTGCCAGCAGTGAACCCTATTTTAATTCACCCCTCCACTTT.

The CDR3 DNA is TGTGCCAGCGGGGCGCTCTATGGCTACACCTTC. It codes for CASGALYGYTF. The V gene is TRBV28, the J gene TRBJ1-2; perhaps TRBD1 as D (5 bases). V was cut by 8 bases and J by 4 bases, with 8 bases left in between. The CDR3 spans 11 residues. The germline gives CDR1 MDHEN, CDR2 SYDVKM.

The chain joins TRBV29-1 to TRBJ2-7; 8 bases agree with TRBD2. The trim removed 1 base at V and 2 bases at J, leaving 10 bases unmatched. The length of the CDR3 is 16 residues. Germline V gene data show CDR1 as SQVTM and CDR2 as ANQGSEA. This chain's CDR3 is CSVEGREEGRPYEQYF. Written as DNA, the CDR3 is TGCAGCGTTGAAGGGCGGGAGGAGGGTAGACCCTACGAGCAGTACTTC.

This clone showed up just once. The gene calls are TRBV6-5 and TRBJ2-7; D unresolved. Trimming removed 0 bases from V and 2 bases from J, with 11 bases in between. Germline CDR1 reads MNHEY; CDR2 reads SVGAGI. The CDR3 totals 15 residues. The chain's CDR3 is CASSYSLAATYEQYF. The CDR3 DNA follows: TGTGCCAGCAGTTACTCTTTAGCAGCCACCTACGAGCAGTACTTC.